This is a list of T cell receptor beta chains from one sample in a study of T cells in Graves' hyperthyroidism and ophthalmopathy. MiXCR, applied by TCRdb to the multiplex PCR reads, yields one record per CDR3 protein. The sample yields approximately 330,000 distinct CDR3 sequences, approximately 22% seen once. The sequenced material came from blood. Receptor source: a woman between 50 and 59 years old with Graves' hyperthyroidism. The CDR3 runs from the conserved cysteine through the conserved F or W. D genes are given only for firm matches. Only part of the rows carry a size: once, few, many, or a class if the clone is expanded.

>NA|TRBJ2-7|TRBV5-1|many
TGCGCCAGCAGCTTGATCGGGAAGGGCGACGAGCAGTACTTC
CASSLIGKGDEQYF
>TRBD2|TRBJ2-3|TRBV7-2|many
TGTGCCAGCAGGCCGACTAGCGGTAGCACAGATACGCAGTATTTT
CASRPTSGSTDTQYF
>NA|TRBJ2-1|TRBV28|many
TGTGCCAGCAGTTTAGGTGGTCCTTACAATGAGCAGTTCTTC
CASSLGGPYNEQFF
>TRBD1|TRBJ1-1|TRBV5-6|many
TGTGCCAGCAGCTTGGGGAAGGGGACAGTTAGAAACACTGAAGCTTTCTTT
CASSLGKGTVRNTEAFF
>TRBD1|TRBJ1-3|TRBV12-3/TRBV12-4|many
TGTGCCAGCAGTTTCCGGCAGGGGGCAAACACCATATATTTT
CASSFRQGANTIYF
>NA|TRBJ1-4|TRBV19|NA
TGTGCCAGTATGGGGACGGCTAATGAAAAACTGTTTTTT
CASMGTANEKLFF
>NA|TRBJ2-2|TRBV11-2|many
TGTGCCAGCAGCTCGGTTAGGACCGTAAACACCGGGGAGCTGTTTTTT
CASSSVRTVNTGELFF
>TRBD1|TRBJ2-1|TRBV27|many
TGTGCCAGCAGAGCACCCGTCGGGACAGGGGGAGGGAATGAGCAGTTCTTC
CASRAPVGTGGGNEQFF
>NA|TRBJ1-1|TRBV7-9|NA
TGTGCCACCCAGCCCGGGGAGGGGAACACTGAAGCTTTCTTT
CATQPGEGNTEAFF
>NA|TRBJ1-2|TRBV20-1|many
TGCAGTGCTAGAGAGGTGCAGGGGCGAGATGGCTACACCTTC
CSAREVQGRDGYTF
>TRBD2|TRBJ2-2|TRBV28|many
TGTGCCAGCAGTCCTGCGGGATGGACTAGCGGGGTCGGGGAGCTGTTTTTT
CASSPAGWTSGVGELFF
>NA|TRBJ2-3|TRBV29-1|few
TGCAGCGTTGAGAACGGGGCGGATACGCAGTATTTT
CSVENGADTQYF
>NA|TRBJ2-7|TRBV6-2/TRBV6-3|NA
TGTGCCAGCAGTTACTCGTCATCAGGGCCCGGGCAGTACGAGCAGTACTTC
CASSYSSSGPGQYEQYF
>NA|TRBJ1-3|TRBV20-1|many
TGCAGTGCTAGAGACCGAGATGGGTCTGGAAACACCATATATTTT
CSARDRDGSGNTIYF
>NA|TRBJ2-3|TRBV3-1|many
TGTGCCAGCAGCCAAATGGCGCTAAACACAGATACGCAGTATTTT
CASSQMALNTDTQYF
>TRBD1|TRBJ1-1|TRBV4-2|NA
TGTGCCAGCAGCCCTCCGCGGGACAGATACACTGAAGCTTTCTTT
CASSPPRDRYTEAFF
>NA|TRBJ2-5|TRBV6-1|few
TGTGCCAGCGGGTATGGAACAGGGTTAGAGACCCAGTACTTC
CASGYGTGLETQYF
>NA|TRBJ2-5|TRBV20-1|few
TGCAGTGCTCCCCAAGGGGGGAAAGAGACCCAGTACTTC
CSAPQGGKETQYF
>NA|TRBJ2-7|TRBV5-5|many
TGTGCCAGCAGCTATGGTGGGGGGCGTAACGAGCAGTACTTC
CASSYGGGRNEQYF
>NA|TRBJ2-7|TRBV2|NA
TGTGCCAGCATGTGGAGGCAGGGGGGACCCTACGAGCAGTACTTC
CASMWRQGGPYEQYF
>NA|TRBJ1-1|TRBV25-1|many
TGTGCCAGCAGTCAAGGAGGCAGGTTGAACACTGAAGCTTTCTTT
CASSQGGRLNTEAFF
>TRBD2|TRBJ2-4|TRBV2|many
TGTGCCAGCACTAGCGGACTAGCCAAAAACATTCAGTACTTC
CASTSGLAKNIQYF
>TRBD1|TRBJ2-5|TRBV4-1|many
TGCGCCAGCAGCCTCGGACAGGCGAACCAAGAGACCCAGTACTTC
CASSLGQANQETQYF
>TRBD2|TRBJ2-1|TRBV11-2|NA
TGTGCCAGCAGCCCAGCAGGGAGGGGAGACAATGAGCAGTTCTTC
CASSPAGRGDNEQFF
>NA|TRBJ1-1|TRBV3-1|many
TGTGCCAGCAGCCAAGGTACCCAGGGAACTGAAGCTTTCTTT
CASSQGTQGTEAFF
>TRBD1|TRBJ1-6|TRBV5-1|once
TGCGCCAGCAGCCCCACGACAGGGGAAAACAATTCACCCCTCCACTTT
CASSPTTGENNSPLHF
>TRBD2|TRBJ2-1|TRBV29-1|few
TGCAGCGTAGGGACTAGCGGGTTCTACAATGAGCAGTTCTTC
CSVGTSGFYNEQFF
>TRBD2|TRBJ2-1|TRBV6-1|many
TGTGCCAGCAGTTCCCCGTATAGGAGGACTAGCTCCTACAATGAGCAGTTCTTC
CASSSPYRRTSSYNEQFF
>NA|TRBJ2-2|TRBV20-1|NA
TGCAGTGCCGTGGACACATTACAGTACACCGGGGAGCTGTTTTTT
CSAVDTLQYTGELFF
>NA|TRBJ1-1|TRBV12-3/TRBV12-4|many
TGTGCCAGCGCGGTCATAGGGATGAACACTGAAGCTTTCTTT
CASAVIGMNTEAFF
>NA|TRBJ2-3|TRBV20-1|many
TGCAGTGCTAGAGGATTGAAAGGGGATACGCAGTATTTT
CSARGLKGDTQYF
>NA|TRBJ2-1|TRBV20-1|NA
TGCAGTGCTGCCCGCCTCGGGGCAGGGACACGGTACAATGAGCAGTTCTTC
CSAARLGAGTRYNEQFF
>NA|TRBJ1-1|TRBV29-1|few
TGCAGCGTTCCGGACACTAACACTGAAGCTTTCTTT
CSVPDTNTEAFF
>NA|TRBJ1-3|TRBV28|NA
TGTGCCAGCAGTTTCCGGGAGAGCTCTGGAAACACCATATATTTT
CASSFRESSGNTIYF
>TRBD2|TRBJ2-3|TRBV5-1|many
TGCGCCAGCAGCTCCACTAGCGGAACAGATACGCAGTATTTT
CASSSTSGTDTQYF
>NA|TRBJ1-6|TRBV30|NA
TGTACCTGGAGGGTTGGACAGCTAGGAGATTCACCCCTCCACTTT
CTWRVGQLGDSPLHF
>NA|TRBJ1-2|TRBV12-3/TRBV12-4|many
TGTGCCAGCAGCTTGAGGGGAGGCTACACCTTC
CASSLRGGYTF